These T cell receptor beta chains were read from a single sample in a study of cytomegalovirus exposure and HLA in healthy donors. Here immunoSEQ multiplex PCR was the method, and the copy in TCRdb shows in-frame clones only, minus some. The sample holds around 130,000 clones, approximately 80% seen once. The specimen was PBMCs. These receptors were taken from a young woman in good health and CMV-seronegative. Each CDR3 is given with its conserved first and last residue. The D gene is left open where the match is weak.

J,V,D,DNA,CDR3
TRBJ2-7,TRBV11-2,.,TGTGCCAGCAGCTTACTGCAGTCCTACGAGCAGTACTTC,CASSLLQSYEQYF
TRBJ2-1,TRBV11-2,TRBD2,TGTGCCAGCAGCTCCCCGGGCGGGAGGGCAGGTGAGCAGTTCTTC,CASSSPGGRAGEQFF
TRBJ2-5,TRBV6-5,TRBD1,TGTGCCAGCAGTTACTCCAGGGGGCCTCAGGAGACCCAGTACTTC,CASSYSRGPQETQYF
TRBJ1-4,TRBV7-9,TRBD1,TGTGCCAGCAGCCCGCGACAGGGGGGGATTGAAAAACTGTTTTTT,CASSPRQGGIEKLFF
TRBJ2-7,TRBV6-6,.,TGTGCCAGCACCCGAGGGGGGACAGACACCTACGAGCAGTACTTC,CASTRGGTDTYEQYF
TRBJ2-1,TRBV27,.,TGTGCCAGCAGTACAGAATACAATGAGCAGTTCTTC,CASSTEYNEQFF
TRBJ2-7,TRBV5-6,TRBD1,TGTGTCAGCAGCTCCCGGGACAAGGGGGCATATGGTTTCGAGCAGTACTTC,CVSSSRDKGAYGFEQYF
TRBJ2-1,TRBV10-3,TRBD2,TGTGCCACCGGCCTAGCGGTTATAGATGAGCAGTTCTTC,CATGLAVIDEQFF
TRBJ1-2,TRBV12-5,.,TGTGCTAGTGCCCCCGGAGGCGACACCTGGTTCGGCTATGGCTACACCTTC,CASAPGGDTWFGYGYTF
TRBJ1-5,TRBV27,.,TGTGCCAGCACACCAGGGAATAGCAATCAGCCCCAGCATTTT,CASTPGNSNQPQHF